Below are 25 T cell receptor beta chains sequenced from a single sample in a study of shared clonotypes between healthy human individuals. The assay was immunoSEQ multiplex PCR, and TCRdb's table has in-frame clones only and misses some. The sample holds about 700,000 clones, about 74% seen once. Sequencing was done on a sample of memory CD4+ T cells sorted from blood. The sample's subset: CD45RA-negative fraction. The receptors stem from a woman aged 30 to 39 in good health.

The chain couples TRBV11-2 to TRBJ2-7; 9 nucleotides match TRBD1. The germline gives CDR1 SGHAT, CDR2 FQNNGV. The junction had 10 bases not matched to a gene; V was cut back by 1 base and J by 12 bases. The CDR3 covers 14 residues. CDR3 loop: CASSLGFRDRASYF. The CDR3 DNA is TGTGCCAGCAGCTTAGGTTTCCGGGACAGGGCTTCGTACTTC. Full variable domain (outside the CDR3, taken from reference TRBV11-2 and TRBJ2-7): EAGVAQSPRYKIIEKRQSVAFWCNPISGHATLYWYQQILGQGPKLLIQFQNNGVVDDSQLPKDRFSAERLKGVDSTLKIQPAKLEDSAVYLCASSLGFRDRASYFGPGTRLTVT.

The chain has TRBV28 and TRBJ1-1; 9 nucleotides agree with TRBD1. Germline V gene sequence: CDR1 MDHEN, CDR2 SYDVKM. After removal of 7 bases from V and 5 bases from J, the junction contained 11 bases not matched to a gene. CDR3 length: 15 residues. CDR3 nucleotide sequence: TGTGCCAGCAAGAACGCCGGGACAGGGCTTACTGAAGCTTTCTTT. This gives the protein CASKNAGTGLTEAFF.

This chain uses TRBV28 with TRBJ1-2; possible D gene TRBD1, 5 bases. Germline-derived CDR1 and CDR2 are MDHEN and SYDVKM. This CDR3 spans 11 amino acids. Trimming pared 8 bases from V and 4 bases from J, leaving 8 bases between. CDR3 loop: CASSTVYGYTF. The CDR3 DNA follows: TGTGCCAGCTCGACAGTCTATGGCTACACCTTC.

The J gene is TRBJ1-2, the V gene TRBV11-3; D call uncertain. Trimming shortened V by 9 bases and J by 3 bases, and 14 bases separated the two germline ends. Germline lookup yields CDR1 SGHNT and CDR2 YENEEA. This CDR3 has 13 amino acids. The chain's CDR3 is CARKRDLDYGYTF. CDR3 DNA sequence: TGTGCCAGAAAACGGGATTTGGACTATGGCTACACCTTC.

The chain combines TRBV7-9 with TRBJ1-4; D gene ambiguous. Germline lookup yields CDR1 SEHNR and CDR2 FQNEAQ (reference sequence). This CDR3 region has 13 residues. Trimming removed 2 bases from V and 0 bases from J, with 1 base in between. CDR3 protein: CASSLSTNEKLFF. The CDR3 coding sequence is TGTGCCAGCAGCTTATCAACTAATGAAAAACTGTTTTTT.

This clone was counted a few times. CDR3 nucleotide sequence: TGTGCCAGCAGAAGGGACAGCAATGAGCAGTTCTTC. Amino acids: CASRRDSNEQFF. The chain uses TRBV13 and TRBJ2-1, with 7 bases aligning to TRBD1. CDR1 and CDR2 (germline): PRHDT, FYEKMQ (reference sequence). J gave up 6 bases and V 6 bases, and 2 bases lay outside the gene matches. The CDR3 spans 12 residues.

The genes are TRBV28 and TRBJ1-3; a weak D match, TRBD1 (5 bases). The CDR3 runs 15 residues. Germline V gene sequence: CDR1 MDHEN, CDR2 SYDVKM. The ends were cut back, 4 bases at V and 8 bases at J, with 18 bases in the middle. The CDR3: CASSSPQGSKDTIYF. The CDR3, as DNA: TGTGCCAGCAGTTCCCCCCAGGGCAGCAAGGACACCATATATTTT.

The genes are TRBV5-5 and TRBJ1-5; D might be TRBD1 (5 bases). V lost 2 bases and J lost 9, with 12 bases in between. Looked up from germline, CDR1 is SGHKS and CDR2 is YYEKEE (reference sequence). The CDR3 has 13 residues. CDR3 nucleotide sequence: TGTGCCAGCAGCTTTGAAGGACAAGGGCCCCAGCATTTT. Protein sequence: CASSFEGQGPQHF.

This chain joins TRBV28 and TRBJ2-7; D uncertain. V lost 5 bases to trimming and J lost 3 bases, with 14 bases between them. The germline CDR1 and CDR2 sequences are MDHEN and SYDVKM. This CDR3 comprises 14 residues. CDR3 coding DNA: TGTGCCAGCAGTGGCAGCAGCATGAACTACGAGCAGTACTTC. Encoded protein: CASSGSSMNYEQYF.

The gene calls are TRBV7-2 and TRBJ2-1; 9 bases line up with TRBD2. This CDR3 spans 13 amino acids. The germline gives CDR1 SGHTA, CDR2 FQGNSA. With V trimmed by 1 base and J by 14 bases, 6 bases remained unmatched. The DNA for the CDR3 is TGTGCCAGCAGCTTAGATGTAGCGGGAGTAAAGTTCTTC. Its translation is CASSLDVAGVKFF.

The chain has TRBV21-1 and TRBJ2-3; the D call in the table, TRBD2, was not verified against the DNA. TRBV21-1 is marked as a pseudogene. This CDR3 spans 15 amino acids. The CDR3 bases are TGTGCCAGCAGCAAAGGAAGCTCGTTTCTAAATACGCAGTATTTT. It codes for CASSKGSSFLNTQYF.

This clone has a count of ten or more. This chain uses TRBV19 with TRBJ2-3; TRBD1 matches 8 bases. Germline-derived CDR1 and CDR2 are LNHDA and SQIVND (reference sequence). This CDR3 contains 15 residues. Trimming cost V 4 bases and J 2 bases; bases outside gene matches: 5. The CDR3 bases are TGTGCCAGTAGTACGCCGGGACAGGTCACAGATACGCAGTATTTT. It encodes CASSTPGQVTDTQYF.

This clone was recorded only once. The chain uses TRBV28 and TRBJ1-3; 7 positions agree with TRBD1. Per germline, CDR1 MDHEN and CDR2 SYDVKM. J was trimmed by 0 bases and V by 6 bases; bases with no gene match: 5. This CDR3 comprises 15 residues. CDR3 sequence: CASRRSGGSGNTIYF. The CDR3 DNA is TGTGCCAGCAGACGATCAGGGGGCTCTGGAAACACCATATATTTT.

This clone came up a few times. The chain is built from TRBV4-1 and TRBJ1-1; D uncertain. The CDR3 consists of 14 residues. Trimming stripped 5 bases from V and 1 base from J, with 11 bases between. Germline V lookup: CDR1 MGHRA, CDR2 YSYEKL. The CDR3: CASSEVDGNTEAFF. CDR3 bases: TGCGCCAGCAGCGAAGTGGACGGGAACACTGAAGCTTTCTTT.

The chain joins TRBV19 to TRBJ2-7, with D perhaps matching TRBD2 (5 bases). This CDR3 spans 14 amino acids. Germline loops: CDR1 LNHDA, CDR2 SQIVND (reference sequence). V gave up 9 bases and J gave up 3 bases, with 18 bases separating them. The CDR3 sequence: CASTPGMGNYEQYF. The CDR3 nucleotides read TGTGCCAGCACTCCGGGAATGGGTAACTACGAGCAGTACTTC.

The V call is TRBV29-1, the J call TRBJ2-7; tentative D call: TRBD1 (6 bases). CDR1 is SQVTM and CDR2 is ANQGSEA in the germline V gene. The germline V and J ends were trimmed by 7 bases and 2 bases, with 12 bases remaining between them. The CDR3 has 12 residues. The DNA of the CDR3 is TGCAGCGCCGGGACAACCCCCTACGAGCAGTACTTC. Its protein is CSAGTTPYEQYF.

The J gene is TRBJ1-2, the V gene TRBV13, with a possible D match to TRBD1 (6 bases). CDR1 PRHDT and CDR2 FYEKMQ come from the germline V gene (reference sequence). The CDR3 runs to 14 residues. Trimming took off 5 bases at V and 2 bases at J, with 12 bases between the two ends. CDR3 DNA sequence: TGTGCCAGCAGCCCCGCGGACAGCAACTATGGCTACACCTTC. The encoded protein is CASSPADSNYGYTF.

This rearrangement joins TRBV11-2 to TRBJ2-3, with 8 positions matching TRBD2. Germline loops: CDR1 SGHAT, CDR2 FQNNGV. Germline trimming cut 2 bases from V and 3 bases from J; bases unmatched to any gene: 16. CDR3 length: 19 amino acids. The CDR3, as DNA: TGTGCCAGCAGCTTATCGGGGGGGGCCAAGGCTCCACCAACAGATACGCAGTATTTT. This gives the protein CASSLSGGAKAPPTDTQYF.

This chain joins TRBV28 and TRBJ1-1; weak D call: TRBD1 (5 bases). The CDR3 is 16 residues long. With 2 bases removed from V and 3 bases from J, the gap between germline ends came to 16 bases. Germline assignment: CDR1 MDHEN and CDR2 SYDVKM. The CDR3 sequence is CASSLGLFGTDTEAFF. Here the CDR3 DNA reads TGTGCCAGCAGTTTAGGTCTCTTTGGGACCGACACTGAAGCTTTCTTT.

This clone came up a few times. The chain has TRBV4-2 and TRBJ1-2; D gene ambiguous. V gave up 2 bases and J gave up 7 bases, with 17 bases separating them. Germline-derived CDR1 and CDR2 are LGHNA and YNFKEQ. The CDR3 is 15 residues long. The CDR3 nucleotides read TGTGCCAGCAGCCAAAACCGGGCCCTAGGCTCTGGCTACACCTTC. Translation: CASSQNRALGSGYTF.

The J gene is TRBJ2-3, the V gene TRBV6-6; TRBD2 aligns across 7 bases. Trimming cost V 2 bases and J 3 bases; bases outside gene matches: 5. From germline, CDR1 is MNHNY and CDR2 SVGAGI (reference sequence). This CDR3 spans 15 amino acids. This chain's CDR3 is CASSYAGVVTDTQYF. CDR3 in DNA: TGTGCCAGCAGTTACGCGGGAGTGGTTACAGATACGCAGTATTTT.

In nucleotides, the CDR3 is TGCGCCAGCAGCTTCCAGGATTCCAACTATGGCTACACCTTC. Its protein is CASSFQDSNYGYTF. The rearrangement joins TRBV5-1 to TRBJ1-2; D is unclear. This CDR3 contains 14 residues. From germline, CDR1 is SGHRS and CDR2 YFSETQ. The ends were cut back, 2 bases at V and 2 bases at J, with 10 bases in the middle.

The chain uses TRBV19 and TRBJ1-5, with 7 bases lining up with TRBD1. J was trimmed by 1 base and V by 5 bases; bases with no gene match: 17. Per germline, CDR1 LNHDA and CDR2 SQIVND (reference sequence). The CDR3 runs 19 residues. The CDR3 nucleotides are TGTGCCAGTAGTGAGTACAGGGGCGGGGGGGCGTTGAGCAATCAGCCCCAGCATTTT. Protein sequence: CASSEYRGGGALSNQPQHF.

V and J are TRBV14 and TRBJ2-1; 7 bases map to TRBD2. V was pared by 9 bases and J by 4 bases, with 15 bases of the junction left unmatched. Germline values: CDR1 SGHDN, CDR2 FVKESK. The CDR3 has 16 amino acids. The CDR3 region is CARPTREAGYYNEQFF. The CDR3, as DNA: TGTGCCAGGCCGACTCGGGAGGCGGGATATTACAATGAGCAGTTCTTC. Supplemented by reference TRBV14 and TRBJ2-1, the full variable domain reads EAGVTQFPSHSVIEKGQTVTLRCDPISGHDNLYWYRRVMGKEIKFLLHFVKESKQDESGMPNNRFLAERTGGTYSTLKVQPAELEDSGVYFCARPTREAGYYNEQFFGPGTRLTVL.

The chain uses TRBV5-1 and TRBJ2-1; 9 bases map to TRBD1. CDR1 and CDR2 (germline): SGHRS, YFSETQ. CDR3 length: 14 amino acids. V gave up 1 base and J gave up 8 bases; unmatched junction bases: 4. The chain's CDR3 is CASSLTGGRDEQFF. In DNA form, the CDR3 reads TGCGCCAGCAGCTTGACAGGGGGCCGGGATGAGCAGTTCTTC.